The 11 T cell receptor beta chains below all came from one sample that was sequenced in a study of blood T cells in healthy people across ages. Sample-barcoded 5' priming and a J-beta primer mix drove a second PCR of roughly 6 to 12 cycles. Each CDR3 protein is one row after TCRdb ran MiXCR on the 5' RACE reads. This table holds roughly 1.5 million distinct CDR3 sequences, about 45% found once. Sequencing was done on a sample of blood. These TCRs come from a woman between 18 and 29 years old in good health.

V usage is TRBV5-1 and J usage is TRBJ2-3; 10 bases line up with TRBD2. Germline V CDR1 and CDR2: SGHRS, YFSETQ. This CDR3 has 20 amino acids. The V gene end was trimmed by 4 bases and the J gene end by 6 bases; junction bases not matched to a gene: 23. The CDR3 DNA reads TGCGCCAGCAGCCTGGGCAGGGCTAGCGGGAGTCTGGATTCAGTTGATACGCAGTATTTT. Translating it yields CASSLGRASGSLDSVDTQYF.

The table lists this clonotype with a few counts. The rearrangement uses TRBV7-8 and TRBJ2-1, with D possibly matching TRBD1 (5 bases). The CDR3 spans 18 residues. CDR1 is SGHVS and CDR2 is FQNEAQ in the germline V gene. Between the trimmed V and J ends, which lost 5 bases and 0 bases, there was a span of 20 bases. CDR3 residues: CASSLNPGSPLSYNEQFF. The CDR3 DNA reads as TGTGCCAGCAGCCTAAACCCAGGGTCCCCCCTCTCCTACAATGAGCAGTTCTTC.

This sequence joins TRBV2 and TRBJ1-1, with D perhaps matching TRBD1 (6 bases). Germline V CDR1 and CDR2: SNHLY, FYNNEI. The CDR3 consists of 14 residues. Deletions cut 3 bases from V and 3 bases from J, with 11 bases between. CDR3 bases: TGTGCCAGCAGTGACCAGGGGCCGTACACTGAAGCTTTCTTT. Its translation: CASSDQGPYTEAFF.

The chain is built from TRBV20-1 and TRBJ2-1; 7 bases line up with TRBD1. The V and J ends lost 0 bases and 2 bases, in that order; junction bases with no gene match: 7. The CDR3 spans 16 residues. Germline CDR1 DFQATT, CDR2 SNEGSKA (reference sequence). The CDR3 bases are TGCAGTGCTAGAGATCAGACAGGGAGCCCCTACAATGAGCAGTTCTTC. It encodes CSARDQTGSPYNEQFF.

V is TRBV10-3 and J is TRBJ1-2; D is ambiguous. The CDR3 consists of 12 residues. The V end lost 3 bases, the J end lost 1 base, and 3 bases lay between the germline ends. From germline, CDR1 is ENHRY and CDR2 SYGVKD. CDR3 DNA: TGTGCCATCAGTGACCATAACTATGGCTACACCTTC. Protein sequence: CAISDHNYGYTF.

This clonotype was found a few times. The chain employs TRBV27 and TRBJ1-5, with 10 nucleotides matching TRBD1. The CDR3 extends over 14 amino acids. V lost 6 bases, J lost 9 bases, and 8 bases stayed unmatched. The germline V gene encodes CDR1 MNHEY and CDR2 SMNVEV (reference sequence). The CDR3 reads CASSRGQGDAPQHF. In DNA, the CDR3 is TGTGCCAGCAGCCGTGGACAGGGGGATGCGCCCCAGCATTTT.

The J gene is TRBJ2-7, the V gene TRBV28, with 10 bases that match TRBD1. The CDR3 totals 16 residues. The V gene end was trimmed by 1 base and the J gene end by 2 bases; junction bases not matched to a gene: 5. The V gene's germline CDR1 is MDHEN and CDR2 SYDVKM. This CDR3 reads CASSLLGTGATYEQYF. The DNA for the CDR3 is TGTGCCAGCAGTTTATTGGGGACAGGGGCGACCTACGAGCAGTACTTC.

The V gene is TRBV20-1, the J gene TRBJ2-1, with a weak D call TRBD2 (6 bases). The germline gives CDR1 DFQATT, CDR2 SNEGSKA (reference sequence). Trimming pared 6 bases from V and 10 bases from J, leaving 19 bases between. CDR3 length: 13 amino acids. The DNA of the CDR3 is TGCAGTGCCACTAGCCGACTGAATTGGGAGCAGTTCTTC. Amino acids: CSATSRLNWEQFF.

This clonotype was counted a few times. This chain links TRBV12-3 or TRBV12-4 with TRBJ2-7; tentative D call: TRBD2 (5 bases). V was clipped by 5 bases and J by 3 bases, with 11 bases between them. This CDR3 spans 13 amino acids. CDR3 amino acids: CASSVLAFYEQYF. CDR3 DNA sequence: TGTGCCAGCAGTGTTCTAGCTTTCTACGAGCAGTACTTC.

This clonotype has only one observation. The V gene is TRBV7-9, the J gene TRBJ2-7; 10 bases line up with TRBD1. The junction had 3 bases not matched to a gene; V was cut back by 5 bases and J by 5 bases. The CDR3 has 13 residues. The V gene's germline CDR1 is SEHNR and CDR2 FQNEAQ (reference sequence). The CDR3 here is CASSAGQGNEQYF. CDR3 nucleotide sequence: TGTGCCAGCAGCGCGGGACAGGGGAACGAGCAGTACTTC. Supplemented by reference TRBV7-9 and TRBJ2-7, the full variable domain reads DTGVSQNPRHKITKRGQNVTFRCDPISEHNRLYWYRQTLGQGPEFLTYFQNEAQLEKSRLLSDRFSAERPKGSFSTLEIQRTEQGDSAMYLCASSAGQGNEQYFGPGTRLTVT.

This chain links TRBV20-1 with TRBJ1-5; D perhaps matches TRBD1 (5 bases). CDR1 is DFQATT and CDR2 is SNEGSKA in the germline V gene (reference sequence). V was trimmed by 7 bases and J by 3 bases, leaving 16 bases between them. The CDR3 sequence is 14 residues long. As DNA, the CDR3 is TGCAGTGTCGGAAACCCGGACATCAATCAGCCCCAGCATTTT. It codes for CSVGNPDINQPQHF.